A single T cell receptor beta chain is shown here with its context. It lacks a known antigen. Base qualities were left out, and no much larger clone turns up one base away. The data are from a study of blood T cell repertoires in COVID-19 (dated by TCRdb to the early 2020s). Regarding the study in general: The collaborator samples originated in the United States, Italy and Spain and spanned the acute and convalescent phases of COVID-19. The material from the prospective study consisted of cDNA or gDNA derived from T cells, B-cell-depleted T cells, or PBMCs. The dataset comprised deeply sampled blood TCRbeta repertoires from subjects exposed to, actively infected with, or recovered from COVID-19. A freely available public database, intended as a resource for researchers studying the immune response to SARS-CoV-2, is where the repertoires were released. Samples were obtained from the ongoing ImmuneRACE study (first 160 participants) and from about 1,300 subjects provided by 6 global collaborators. The sample metadata nearly always contained a de-identified subject ID, COVID-19 status, age in years and sex. Where available, HLA class I and class II types were obtained from metadata supplied by the sample provider rather than from assay-based typing.

The collaborating institutions used their own protocols to collect whole blood in K2EDTA tubes. For TCRbeta analysis, collaborator samples were shipped as frozen whole blood, as isolated PBMCs, or as DNA extracted from either sample type. The immunoSEQ Assay, a bias-controlled multiplex PCR, was used to amplify TCRbeta CDR3 regions from genomic DNA. The source study handled its data this way. Within the assay, amplification of reference gene primers was used to estimate how many nucleated cells each sample contained. Sequence reads were collapsed and filtered to measure the absolute abundance of every unique TCRbeta CDR3 rearrangement. For each sample, productive Simpson clonality was calculated by taking the square root of Simpson's diversity index across productive rearrangements. As stored in TCRdb, this immuneACCESS dataset retains in-frame rearrangements with V and J assigned. A fraction of the clones does not appear; measured against another copy, unresolved V genes explain less than half of the discrepancy, and the remainder lacks a known reason. V and J calls and clone size are copied from that table; D and trimming were computed from the DNA. A total of 150,000 to 180,000 clones appear in this sample, around 90% of them only once. Under 0.6% of the sample belongs to the ten largest clones.

Results the study describes overall, beyond this receptor: Clinical and demographic metadata were provided uncurated, with the amount varying by source and participant.

Trimming removed 5 bases from V and 2 bases from J, leaving 12 bases between the germline ends. Its CDR3 holds 14 amino acids, cysteine through phenylalanine. The retained sequence is limited to the CDR3, 42 bases, with the frame set at the first base. The germline V gene supplies CDR1 MGHRA and CDR2 YSYEKL. This receptor was taken from a man in his fifties or sixties with acute or convalescent COVID-19. This sequence uses TRBV4-1 and TRBJ1-1; a confident D gene designation cannot be given. The sequenced sample consisted of peripheral blood. The CDR3 protein: CASSGRVQNTEAFF. The DNA sequence is as follows: TGCGCCAGCAGCGGCCGGGTCCAAAACACTGAAGCTTTCTTT.